This record concerns one T cell receptor (beta chain) sequence. The antigen is not known. The data were obtained in a study of vaccination and CD4 T cells after COVID-19. Study as a whole: Post-COVID draws came a median approximately 100 days after diagnosis (range 35 to 161).

The Oncomine TCR Beta short-read assay sequenced DNA from cultured CD4+ T cells. TCRdb redid the calling of the PCR reads with MiXCR, one entry per CDR3 protein. The table records 25,000 to 30,000 distinct CDR3 sequences, 41% of them present only once. CDR3 size: 14 residues. The V gene's germline CDR1 is LNHDA and CDR2 SQIVND (reference sequence). J gave up 0 bases and V 4 bases, and 0 bases lay outside the gene matches. The time point here: late sampling 161 to 241 days after vaccination in three convalescent patients. The treatment: roughly 10-day PBMC culture with coronavirus spike peptide pools or control peptides (ViraFEST assay).

The clonotype was recovered from a human donor who had recovered from COVID-19. The starting material was CD4+ T cells from blood, cultured in vitro, obtained about 7 months after SARS-CoV-2 vaccination. The chain employs TRBV19 and TRBJ2-7; 10 bases match TRBD2. The CDR3 nucleotides read TGTGCCAGTAGTACTAGCGGGAGCTCCTACGAGCAGTACTTC. It is translated as CASSTSGSSYEQYF.